Following are 6 T cell receptor beta chains from one sample sequenced in a study of OX40 agonist ivuxolimab in advanced cancers. The table came from immunoSEQ multiplex PCR; TCRdb's copy has only in-frame clones and leaves some out. The table records over 30,000 clones, roughly four fifths of them present only once. The sample was CD4+ or CD8+ T cells sorted from blood, taken in a trial of the OX40 agonist ivuxolimab. All receptors come from an adult with an advanced solid tumor such as melanoma, head and neck, liver or kidney cancer.

This clone was picked up one time. The J gene is TRBJ1-2, the V gene TRBV9; weak D call: TRBD1 (6 bases). The CDR3 is 16 residues long. CDR1 and CDR2 from the germline V gene are SGDLS and YYNGEE. V lost 4 bases to trimming and J lost 4 bases, with 20 bases between them. The CDR3 DNA is TGTGCCAGCAGCCCTAACGTGGGGGGGCGCGCCTATGGCTACACCTTC. Translating gives CASSPNVGGRAYGYTF.

Points on this clone: Other nucleotide sequences from this sample produce the same CDR3. The CDR3 DNA reads TGCGCCAGCAGCTTGGAAGGCGGGGGTCCCTCCTACAATGAGCAGTTCTTC. Translation: CASSLEGGGPSYNEQFF. The rearrangement joins TRBV5-1 to TRBJ2-1; 7 bases align to TRBD2. The ends lost 0 bases at V and 0 bases at J; junction bases unmatched: 6. From germline, CDR1 is SGHRS and CDR2 YFSETQ. The CDR3 is 17 amino acids.

The chain has TRBV10-3 and TRBJ1-1; D not resolved. V lost 3 bases to trimming and J lost 1 base, with 6 bases between them. Germline assignment: CDR1 ENHRY and CDR2 SYGVKD. CDR3 length: 13 residues. CDR3 in DNA: TGTGCCATCAGTGAACCCCGGAACACTGAAGCTTTCTTT. Translating gives CAISEPRNTEAFF.

This chain connects TRBV7-2 to TRBJ1-6; D is unclear. CDR3 length: 16 residues. Germline lookup yields CDR1 SGHTA and CDR2 FQGNSA. V was trimmed by 1 base and J by 6 bases, leaving 13 bases between them. CDR3 amino acids: CASSLGLMGSNSPLHF. CDR3 sequence (DNA): TGTGCCAGCAGCTTAGGCTTGATGGGGTCTAATTCACCCCTCCACTTT.

This chain joins TRBV30 and TRBJ1-5; the D gene is possibly TRBD1 (5 bases). The V end was cut by 2 bases, the J end by 2 bases, with 19 bases between. CDR1 GTSNPN and CDR2 SVGIG come from the germline V gene (reference sequence). The CDR3 is made up of 17 amino acids. The CDR3 loop reads CAWSFGGGRSRNQPQHF. CDR3 sequence (DNA): TGTGCCTGGAGTTTCGGGGGGGGTCGGTCTCGCAATCAGCCCCAGCATTTT.

Here the CDR3 DNA reads TGTGCCAGCAGCCGCGGGGGGCAGTGGTCGCAGTATTTT. It specifies CASSRGGQWSQYF. The chain combines TRBV11-1 with TRBJ2-3, with TRBD2 matching over 8 bases. Losses at the gene ends were 5 bases for V and 10 bases for J; bases not matched to a gene: 8. CDR1 and CDR2 from the germline V gene are SGHAT and FQDESV (reference sequence). There are 13 residues in the CDR3.